A single sample is the source of the 19 T cell receptor beta chains below, sequenced in a study of shared clonotypes between healthy human individuals. The method was immunoSEQ multiplex PCR; TCRdb's version includes in-frame clones alone and lacks a portion of them. The table lists 2 million to 2.5 million clones, roughly 93% of them singletons. The sequencing sample was made of naive CD4+ T cells from PBMCs. The subset: CD45RA+ positively selected. These receptors all come from a man aged 18 to 29 in good health. Some clones in this sample may be carry-over from other donors' samples.

The rearrangement uses TRBV5-6 and TRBJ2-1; D is unresolved. V gave up 4 bases and J gave up 0 bases, with 11 bases separating them. Germline CDR1 is SGHDT and CDR2 is YYEEEE. This CDR3 spans 15 amino acids. The CDR3 sequence: CASSPVPSSYNEQFF. In DNA, the CDR3 is TGTGCCAGCAGCCCCGTCCCGAGCTCCTACAATGAGCAGTTCTTC.

This chain joins TRBV10-3 and TRBJ1-2; D is possibly TRBD1 (6 bases). V lost 2 bases to trimming and J lost 1 base, with 8 bases between them. The CDR3 is made up of 14 amino acids. CDR1 and CDR2 from the germline V gene are ENHRY and SYGVKD. CDR3 nucleotide sequence: TGTGCCATCAGTGAGACAGGGATTAACTATGGCTACACCTTC. This encodes CAISETGINYGYTF.

The rearrangement links TRBV9 to TRBJ2-7, with TRBD1 identical over 7 bases. This CDR3 is 15 amino acids long. Germline CDR1 is SGDLS and CDR2 is YYNGEE. With V trimmed by 4 bases and J by 0 bases, 7 bases remained unmatched. This chain's CDR3 is CASSPTGLSSYEQYF. In DNA form, the CDR3 reads TGTGCCAGCAGCCCGACAGGGCTAAGCTCCTACGAGCAGTACTTC. Full variable domain (rest looked up from reference TRBV9 and TRBJ2-7): DSGVTQTPKHLITATGQRVTLRCSPRSGDLSVYWYQQSLDQGLQFLIQYYNGEERAKGNILERFSAQQFPDLHSELNLSSLELGDSALYFCASSPTGLSSYEQYFGPGTRLTVT.

The chain is built from TRBV12-5 and TRBJ1-5; no definite D call. V was trimmed by 6 bases and J by 9 bases, leaving 12 bases between them. From germline, CDR1 is LGHNT and CDR2 FRNRAP. This CDR3 is 12 amino acids long. The CDR3 DNA reads TGTGCTAGTGGCCAAGGAGTCCGGCCCCAGCATTTT. It yields the protein CASGQGVRPQHF.

This clone came up once. The rearrangement uses TRBV6-5 and TRBJ2-7; possible D gene TRBD1, 6 bases. The CDR3 sequence is 14 residues long. CDR1 and CDR2 (germline): MNHEY, SVGAGI. The V gene lost 2 bases and the J gene lost 9 bases, with 17 bases spanning the gap. CDR3 sequence: CASSYAGLGAAQYF. The CDR3 coding sequence is TGTGCCAGCAGTTACGCCGGGTTGGGGGCTGCGCAGTACTTC.

To note about this clone: Within the sample, other DNA sequences also encode this same CDR3. This sequence joins TRBV9 and TRBJ2-2, with D unclear. V was trimmed by 3 bases and J by 3 bases, leaving 9 bases between them. Germline V gene data show CDR1 as SGDLS and CDR2 as YYNGEE. The CDR3 length is 14 residues. The CDR3 DNA follows: TGTGCCAGCAGCGCCCTAAGTTACACCGGGGAGCTGTTTTTT. Its translation is CASSALSYTGELFF.

The rearrangement uses TRBV7-6 and TRBJ2-3, with 7 bases matching TRBD2. This CDR3 is built from 16 residues. CDR1 and CDR2 (germline): SGHVS, FNYEAQ. The trim removed 2 bases at V and 4 bases at J, leaving 9 bases unmatched. The CDR3 DNA is TGTGCCAGCAGCTTATCCTTTGCTAGCGGAGCAGATACGCAGTATTTT. This gives the protein CASSLSFASGADTQYF.

This sequence joins TRBV5-1 and TRBJ1-2; no clear D. V lost 0 bases and J 5 bases, leaving 14 bases between the germline ends. CDR1 SGHRS and CDR2 YFSETQ come from the germline V gene. The CDR3 loop spans 15 amino acids. The CDR3 reads CASSLGISLDYGYTF. The CDR3, as DNA: TGCGCCAGCAGCTTGGGCATATCGCTCGATTATGGCTACACCTTC.

The chain is built from TRBV7-9 and TRBJ1-2; D is uncertain. The CDR3 has 12 residues. Trimming pared 5 bases from V and 3 bases from J, leaving 7 bases between. Germline assignment: CDR1 SEHNR and CDR2 FQNEAQ (reference sequence). The CDR3 is CASSTDDYGYTF. The CDR3 coding sequence is TGTGCCAGCAGCACAGACGACTATGGCTACACCTTC.

Remarks on this clone: This sample also contains other DNA sequences that code for the same CDR3. V usage is TRBV11-2 and J usage is TRBJ1-1; the D is unclear. This CDR3 region has 13 residues. CDR1 is SGHAT and CDR2 is FQNNGV in the germline V gene. V dropped 5 bases and J dropped 1 base, with 8 bases sitting between them. CDR3 nucleotides: TGTGCCAGCAGCCTCCAGGAGAACACTGAAGCTTTCTTT. Its translation is CASSLQENTEAFF. The whole variable domain, filled in from reference TRBV11-2 and TRBJ1-1, reads EAGVAQSPRYKIIEKRQSVAFWCNPISGHATLYWYQQILGQGPKLLIQFQNNGVVDDSQLPKDRFSAERLKGVDSTLKIQPAKLEDSAVYLCASSLQENTEAFFGQGTRLTVV.

J is TRBJ1-2 and V is TRBV30; 9 bases line up with TRBD1. Germline V gene lookup returns CDR1 GTSNPN and CDR2 SVGIG (reference sequence). This CDR3 comprises 11 residues. V lost 8 bases and J lost 10; bases outside the gene matches: 8. The CDR3 spells CARGQGNSYTF. CDR3 bases: TGTGCCAGGGGACAGGGTAATTCCTACACCTTC.

The DNA of the CDR3 is TGTGCCAGCAGCGAGGGGGCAGGGACTAGCGGGATGTACAATGAGCAGTTCTTC. Translation: CASSEGAGTSGMYNEQFF. The chain carries TRBV9 and TRBJ2-1, with TRBD2 identical over 13 bases. The CDR3 has 18 amino acids. Per germline, CDR1 SGDLS and CDR2 YYNGEE. Trimming removed 3 bases from V and 4 bases from J; junction bases left unmatched: 10.

V is TRBV18 and J is TRBJ2-1; 12 bases fit TRBD1. CDR1 is KGHSH, CDR2 LQKENI, per germline. The V and J ends lost 4 bases and 9 bases, in that order; junction bases with no gene match: 10. This CDR3 is built from 16 residues. Here the CDR3 reads CASSRAGTGGISEQFF. The CDR3 nucleotides are TGTGCCAGCTCACGAGCCGGGACAGGGGGCATAAGTGAGCAGTTCTTC.

For this clone: Additional DNA sequences in this sample encode the identical CDR3. The chain carries TRBV7-2 and TRBJ2-2; 10 positions agree with TRBD1. The V gene end was trimmed by 5 bases and the J gene end by 4 bases; junction bases not matched to a gene: 4. CDR3 size: 15 residues. Looked up from germline, CDR1 is SGHTA and CDR2 is FQGNSA. The CDR3, as DNA: TGTGCCAGCAGCCCTCGGACAGGGGGCACCGGGGAGCTGTTTTTT. Its protein product is CASSPRTGGTGELFF.

J is TRBJ2-7 and V is TRBV7-2, with D maybe TRBD1 (6 bases). Germline loops: CDR1 SGHTA, CDR2 FQGNSA. With 5 bases removed from V and 1 base from J, the gap between germline ends came to 15 bases. The length of the CDR3 is 15 residues. CDR3 coding DNA: TGTGCCAGCAGCCTACAGACAGGCGGTTCCTACGAGCAGTACTTC. Translated: CASSLQTGGSYEQYF.

The gene calls are TRBV5-4 and TRBJ1-2; D ambiguous. The CDR3 sequence is 15 residues long. V lost 4 bases and J 1 base, leaving 14 bases between the germline ends. Germline-derived CDR1 and CDR2 are SGHNT and YYREEE (reference sequence). Here the CDR3 reads CASSPAADYNYGYTF. The DNA of the CDR3 is TGTGCCAGCAGCCCCGCAGCGGACTATAACTATGGCTACACCTTC. Looking up the rest from reference TRBV5-4 and TRBJ1-2 gives the full variable domain: ETGVTQSPTHLIKTRGQQVTLRCSSQSGHNTVSWYQQALGQGPQFIFQYYREEENGRGNFPPRFSGLQFPNYSSELNVNALELDDSALYLCASSPAADYNYGYTFGSGTRLTVV.

The genes are TRBV18 and TRBJ2-7, with D tentatively TRBD2 (6 bases). The CDR3 consists of 14 residues. V dropped 3 bases and J dropped 6 bases, with 15 bases sitting between them. Germline V gene lookup returns CDR1 KGHSH and CDR2 LQKENI. CDR3 sequence reads: CASSPGLPTPEQYF. In DNA, the CDR3 is TGTGCCAGCTCACCGGGACTCCCAACCCCCGAGCAGTACTTC.

As regards this clone: The junction departs from the called germline gene at one end, perhaps through a read error. The chain employs TRBV29-1 and TRBJ1-2, with 9 nucleotides matching TRBD1. There are 13 residues in the CDR3. Per the germline V gene, CDR1 is SQVTM and CDR2 is ANQGSEA. In DNA form, the CDR3 reads TGCAGCGTCTCAAGGGGGGTATGGACAGGGGACCCCTTC. Translating it yields CSVSRGVWTGDPF. Variable domain in full (rest from reference TRBV29-1 and TRBJ1-2): SAVISQKPSRDICQRGTSLTIQCQVDSQVTMMFWYRQQPGQSLTLIATANQGSEATYESGFVIDKFPISRPNLTFSTLTVSNMSPEDSSIYLCSVSRGVWTGDPFGSGTRLTVV.

J is TRBJ2-5 and V is TRBV28, with 10 bases fitting TRBD1. V was clipped by 4 bases and J by 4 bases; unmatched bases: 3. The CDR3 consists of 14 residues. From germline, CDR1 is MDHEN and CDR2 SYDVKM. CDR3 region: CASSWTGGRETQYF. The DNA of the CDR3 is TGTGCCAGCAGTTGGACAGGGGGACGAGAGACCCAGTACTTC. Drawing the rest from reference TRBV28 and TRBJ2-5, the complete variable domain is DVKVTQSSRYLVKRTGEKVFLECVQDMDHENMFWYRQDPGLGLRLIYFSYDVKMKEKGDIPEGYSVSREKKERFSLILESASTNQTSMYLCASSWTGGRETQYFGPGTRLLVL.